Listed here are 22 T cell receptor beta chains from one sample, sequenced in a study of patients and donors after allogeneic stem cell transplantation. TCRdb used MiXCR to reprocess the RT-PCR reads, holding one entry per CDR3 protein. In the table there are 150,000 to 200,000 distinct CDR3 sequences, approximately 30% of which are singletons. The sequencing input was blood, either unsorted or a sorted T cell fraction (not recorded which). These receptors were obtained from a human donor who was either an allogeneic HSCT recipient or a stem cell or donor lymphocyte infusion donor (not recorded which). It is not recorded whose cells these are; they may come from a transplant donor.

The genes are TRBV6-2 or TRBV6-3 and TRBJ2-7, with no clear D. This CDR3 has 11 amino acids. V was trimmed by 5 bases and J by 3 bases, leaving 5 bases between them. CDR1 is MNHEY, CDR2 SVGEGT, per germline. CDR3 in DNA: TGTGCCAGCAGTATTGACTACGAGCAGTACTTC. Translation gives CASSIDYEQYF.

This chain joins TRBV5-1 and TRBJ2-7; D is possibly TRBD2 (6 bases). The CDR3 consists of 14 residues. Trimming shortened V by 3 bases and J by 2 bases, and 12 bases separated the two germline ends. Germline assignment: CDR1 SGHRS and CDR2 YFSETQ. CDR3 nucleotides: TGCGCCAGCAGCTCCCTAGCGCCTACCTACGAGCAGTACTTC. This encodes CASSSLAPTYEQYF.

This clonotype was picked up one time. The chain recombines TRBV5-1 with TRBJ2-6; 7 nucleotides align to TRBD2. Unmatched junction bases numbered 5, after V lost 4 bases and J lost 13 bases. In germline, CDR1 is SGHRS, CDR2 YFSETQ. The length of the CDR3 is 12 residues. CDR3 region: CASSAGVPVLTF. CDR3 DNA: TGCGCCAGCAGCGCGGGGGTCCCGGTCCTGACTTTC. The full variable domain, in which reference TRBV5-1 and TRBJ2-6 provide the parts outside the CDR3, is KAGVTQTPRYLIKTRGQQVTLSCSPISGHRSVSWYQQTPGQGLQFLFEYFSETQRNKGNFPGRFSGRQFSNSRSEMNVSTLELGDSALYLCASSAGVPVLTFGAGSRLTVL.

The J gene is TRBJ1-4, the V gene TRBV28; TRBD1 matches 7 bases. The germline gives CDR1 MDHEN, CDR2 SYDVKM. The CDR3 extends over 14 amino acids. J lost 5 bases, V lost 6 bases, and 6 bases had no gene match. In DNA form, the CDR3 reads TGTGCCAGCAGGGGAGGGGGCCCCAATGAAAAACTGTTTTTT. Protein sequence: CASRGGGPNEKLFF.

V usage is TRBV5-1 and J usage is TRBJ2-6; TRBD2 matches 12 bases. The CDR3 length is 18 residues. From germline, CDR1 is SGHRS and CDR2 YFSETQ. V was clipped by 1 base and J by 12 bases; unmatched bases: 14. As DNA, the CDR3 is TGCGCCAGCAGCTTGAATGCGTGGACTAGCGGGAAAGCACTCGTCCTGACTTTC. As protein: CASSLNAWTSGKALVLTF.

This sequence joins TRBV20-1 and TRBJ2-7; 7 nucleotides match TRBD2. Germline V gene data show CDR1 as DFQATT and CDR2 as SNEGSKA (reference sequence). With 5 bases clipped from V and 0 bases from J, the junction kept 7 bases outside the gene matches. The CDR3 is 14 residues long. The CDR3 bases are TGCAGTGCTCATGGGCGGGGGATCTCCTACGAGCAGTACTTC. Translation gives CSAHGRGISYEQYF.

In this sample, this clonotype turned up a few times. The chain employs TRBV20-1 and TRBJ2-1; D remains ambiguous. Trimming removed 0 bases at V and 4 bases at J, with 13 bases between. The germline V gene has CDR1 DFQATT and CDR2 SNEGSKA (reference sequence). The CDR3 spans 15 residues. The chain's CDR3 is CSARDYGLAYNEQFF. The CDR3 DNA reads TGCAGTGCTAGAGATTATGGCTTGGCTTACAATGAGCAGTTCTTC.

This rearrangement joins TRBV27 to TRBJ2-3; 7 bases match TRBD2. The CDR3 loop spans 14 amino acids. Germline V lookup: CDR1 MNHEY, CDR2 SMNVEV (reference sequence). After removal of 2 bases from V and 5 bases from J, the junction contained 4 bases not matched to a gene. The DNA for the CDR3 is TGTGCCAGCAGTTTAGCGGGAGTGGTAGATACGCAGTATTTT. Encoded protein: CASSLAGVVDTQYF.

The V gene is TRBV4-3, the J gene TRBJ2-7; perhaps TRBD2 as D (6 bases). Trimming left V 0 bases short and J 1 base short, with 7 bases between. From germline, CDR1 is LGHNA and CDR2 YSLEER. This CDR3 is 14 amino acids long. The CDR3 spells CASSQDGGSYEQYF. For the CDR3, the DNA is TGCGCCAGCAGCCAAGACGGGGGATCCTACGAGCAGTACTTC.

The rearrangement links TRBV6-5 to TRBJ2-7, with D tentatively TRBD1 or TRBD2 (6 bases each). V lost 2 bases, J lost 0 bases, and 11 bases lay in between. The CDR3 spans 15 residues. Germline loops: CDR1 MNHEY, CDR2 SVGAGI. CDR3 region: CASSYGWGASYEQYF. The CDR3 DNA follows: TGTGCCAGCAGTTACGGTTGGGGGGCCTCCTACGAGCAGTACTTC.

This clonotype was counted between two and nine times. The V and J genes are TRBV6-5 and TRBJ2-2; perhaps TRBD2 as D (5 bases). This CDR3 spans 11 amino acids. Trimming took 8 bases from V and 7 from J, leaving 8 bases between them. Germline loops: CDR1 MNHEY, CDR2 SVGAGI. The CDR3: CASGGRGELFF. In DNA, the CDR3 is TGTGCCAGCGGCGGGCGCGGGGAGCTGTTTTTT.

This clonotype was seen a few times. The chain carries TRBV5-1 and TRBJ2-7; D might be TRBD1 (6 bases). The V gene's germline CDR1 is SGHRS and CDR2 YFSETQ. The CDR3 has 15 amino acids. V was clipped by 0 bases and J by 6 bases, with 16 bases between them. CDR3 loop: CASSLVVTGGAEQYF. Here the CDR3 DNA reads TGCGCCAGCAGCTTGGTTGTGACAGGTGGCGCCGAGCAGTACTTC.

This chain joins TRBV7-2 and TRBJ2-3; D not certain. The CDR3 loop spans 14 amino acids. The V gene's germline CDR1 is SGHTA and CDR2 FQGNSA. V shed 5 bases and J shed 6 bases, with 15 bases lying between them. The CDR3 sequence: CASSPFSGPDTQYF. CDR3 bases: TGTGCCAGCAGCCCGTTCTCGGGCCCGGATACGCAGTATTTT.

The genes are TRBV27 and TRBJ2-5, with 7 nucleotides matching TRBD1. Trimming took 5 bases from V and 5 from J; bases not matched to a gene: 14. The CDR3 runs 16 residues. Germline CDR1 is MNHEY and CDR2 is SMNVEV (reference sequence). The CDR3 loop reads CASSIGTAAAGETQYF. CDR3 nucleotides: TGTGCCAGCAGTATAGGGACAGCGGCCGCCGGGGAGACCCAGTACTTC.

This rearrangement joins TRBV28 to TRBJ1-2, with D perhaps matching TRBD1 (5 bases). V was pared by 6 bases and J by 1 base, with 12 bases between. Germline loops: CDR1 MDHEN, CDR2 SYDVKM. There are 14 residues in the CDR3. The CDR3 DNA reads as TGTGCCAGCAGACGTGCAGGGAATAACTATGGCTACACCTTC. It translates to CASRRAGNNYGYTF.

This clonotype was detected a few times. This rearrangement joins TRBV6-2 or TRBV6-3 to TRBJ1-1; D remains unclear. Germline V CDR1 and CDR2: MNHEY, SVGEGT. V lost 2 bases and J lost 0, with 7 bases in between. The CDR3 consists of 14 residues. The CDR3 DNA reads as TGTGCCAGCAGTTACCAGAGTATGAACACTGAAGCTTTCTTT. Amino acids: CASSYQSMNTEAFF.

This clonotype was observed a handful of times. This chain joins TRBV5-5 and TRBJ2-3; D gene ambiguous. V lost 0 bases and J lost 0, with 8 bases in between. The germline V gene encodes CDR1 SGHKS and CDR2 YYEKEE (reference sequence). The CDR3 covers 15 residues. The CDR3 protein is CASSLGADSTDTQYF. As DNA, the CDR3 is TGTGCCAGCAGCTTGGGTGCGGACAGCACAGATACGCAGTATTTT.

This CDR3 is CASTVLAGVGSNTGELFF. The CDR3 DNA sequence: TGTGCCAGCACCGTCCTAGCGGGAGTTGGTTCGAACACCGGGGAGCTGTTTTTT. This rearrangement joins TRBV28 to TRBJ2-2, with 10 bases lining up with TRBD2. The V segment lost 7 bases and the J segment 0 bases; nucleotides outside the gene matches: 11. The CDR3 covers 18 residues. Germline lookup yields CDR1 MDHEN and CDR2 SYDVKM.

The V gene is TRBV4-3, the J gene TRBJ2-7, with D possibly TRBD1 on 5 matching bases. There are 13 residues in the CDR3. Trimming took 3 bases from V and 1 from J, leaving 7 bases between them. Germline-derived CDR1 and CDR2 are LGHNA and YSLEER. The CDR3 nucleotides read TGCGCCAGCAGCCAGACAGTTTCCTACGAGCAGTACTTC. Translated: CASSQTVSYEQYF.

This clonotype was observed a few times. This chain connects TRBV7-2 to TRBJ2-5; possible D gene TRBD2, 5 bases. Per germline, CDR1 SGHTA and CDR2 FQGNSA. The CDR3 runs 15 residues. Trimming left V 1 base short and J 0 bases short, with 9 bases between. CDR3 coding DNA: TGTGCCAGCAGCTTAGTGGAGGTGTACCAAGAGACCCAGTACTTC. Its translation: CASSLVEVYQETQYF.

CDR3 DNA: TGTGCCAGCAGTGAGACTTGGTTCACAGATACGCAGTATTTT. Amino acid sequence: CASSETWFTDTQYF. V and J are TRBV6-4 and TRBJ2-3; D is unclear. Germline V gene data show CDR1 as MRHNA and CDR2 as SNTAGT. The CDR3 has 14 amino acids. V lost 3 bases, J lost 2 bases, and 9 bases lay in between.

V is TRBV9 and J is TRBJ2-3, with TRBD2 as a possible D gene (6 bases). The germline CDR1 and CDR2 sequences are SGDLS and YYNGEE. CDR3 length equals 11 residues. V dropped 5 bases and J dropped 6 bases, with 7 bases sitting between them. CDR3 nucleotide sequence: TGTGCCAGCAGAGGAGGGGATACGCAGTATTTT. Translating it yields CASRGGDTQYF.